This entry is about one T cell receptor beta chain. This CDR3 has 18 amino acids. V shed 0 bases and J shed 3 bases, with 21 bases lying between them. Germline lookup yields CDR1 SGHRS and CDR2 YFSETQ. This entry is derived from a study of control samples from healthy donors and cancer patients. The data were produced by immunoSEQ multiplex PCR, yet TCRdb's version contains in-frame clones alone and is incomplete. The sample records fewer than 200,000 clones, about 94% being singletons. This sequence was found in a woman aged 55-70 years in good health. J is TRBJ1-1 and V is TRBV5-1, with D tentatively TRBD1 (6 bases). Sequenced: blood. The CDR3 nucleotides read TGCGCCAGCAGCTTGGTTAATGGACAGACCGGTCGGGACACTGAAGCTTTCTTT. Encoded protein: CASSLVNGQTGRDTEAFF.